Listed here are 13 T cell receptor beta chains from one sample, sequenced in a study of blood T cell repertoires in COVID-19. The protocol was immunoSEQ multiplex PCR, while the TCRdb copy is restricted to in-frame clones and leaves out a portion. The sample holds approximately 93,000 clones; approximately 79% are singletons and the top ten take around 14%. Material for sequencing was peripheral blood. The origin of the receptors is a woman of 80 years or more with acute or convalescent COVID-19.

The CDR3 region is CASRGDRGNNSPLHF. DNA for the CDR3: TGTGCCAGCAGAGGGGACAGGGGCAATAATTCACCCCTCCACTTT. The chain couples TRBV27 to TRBJ1-6; 10 nucleotides match TRBD1. Trimming cost V 6 bases and J 5 bases; bases outside gene matches: 4. Germline values: CDR1 MNHEY, CDR2 SMNVEV (reference sequence). The CDR3 runs 15 residues.

This chain links TRBV29-1 with TRBJ1-1, with a weak D call TRBD1 (6 bases). The CDR3 extends over 15 amino acids. Looked up from germline, CDR1 is SQVTM and CDR2 is ANQGSEA. The V end was cut by 7 bases, the J end by 0 bases, with 18 bases between. The CDR3 DNA reads as TGCAGCGCCAGTGGGGGCACGGCCATGAACACTGAAGCTTTCTTT. Translated, it gives CSASGGTAMNTEAFF.

This chain joins TRBV7-9 and TRBJ1-3; no definite D call. CDR1 and CDR2 from the germline V gene are SEHNR and FQNEAQ (reference sequence). Deletions cut 1 base from V and 8 bases from J, with 12 bases between. The CDR3 runs 14 residues. Here the CDR3 reads CASSLEGNGDTIYF. CDR3 nucleotides: TGTGCCAGCAGCTTAGAGGGAAACGGGGACACCATATATTTT. Looking up the rest from reference TRBV7-9 and TRBJ1-3 gives the full variable domain: DTGVSQNPRHKITKRGQNVTFRCDPISEHNRLYWYRQTLGQGPEFLTYFQNEAQLEKSRLLSDRFSAERPKGSFSTLEIQRTEQGDSAMYLCASSLEGNGDTIYFGEGSWLTVV.

This sequence joins TRBV10-3 and TRBJ2-1; 9 nucleotides align to TRBD2. The CDR3 is made up of 14 amino acids. Germline-derived CDR1 and CDR2 are ENHRY and SYGVKD. The ends lost 4 bases at V and 5 bases at J; junction bases unmatched: 3. The CDR3 reads CAISGAGGHNEQFF. CDR3 DNA sequence: TGTGCCATCAGTGGAGCGGGGGGCCACAATGAGCAGTTCTTC.

This chain joins TRBV6-1 and TRBJ2-7; D is uncertain. V dropped 1 base and J dropped 5 bases, with 12 bases sitting between them. The CDR3 is 14 amino acids. CDR1 is MNHNS, CDR2 SASEGT, per germline. The CDR3 DNA sequence: TGTGCCAGCAGTGAAGGGCCTAGGAACAACGAGCAGTACTTC. This gives the protein CASSEGPRNNEQYF.

This rearrangement joins TRBV15 to TRBJ1-1; D call uncertain. The ends were cut back, 5 bases at V and 1 base at J, with 8 bases in the middle. The CDR3 sequence is 13 residues long. CDR1 LNHNV and CDR2 YYDKDF come from the germline V gene (reference sequence). DNA for the CDR3: TGTGCCACCAGCGAGACACCGAACACTGAAGCTTTCTTT. Amino acid sequence: CATSETPNTEAFF.

The chain is built from TRBV3-1 (or the pseudogene TRBV3-2) and TRBJ1-2; D is unresolved. This CDR3 is 11 amino acids long. Looked up from germline, CDR1 is LGHDT and CDR2 is YNNKEL (reference sequence). Trimming took off 2 bases at V and 7 bases at J, with 5 bases between the two ends. The CDR3 sequence is CASSQFSGYTF. In DNA, the CDR3 is TGTGCCAGCAGCCAATTTAGTGGCTACACCTTC.

This clone has a handful of counts. The chain combines TRBV19 with TRBJ1-1; a weak D match, TRBD1 (5 bases). CDR1 and CDR2 from the germline V gene are LNHDA and SQIVND (reference sequence). This CDR3 is 14 amino acids long. Trimming removed 3 bases from V and 1 base from J, with 9 bases in between. In DNA form, the CDR3 reads TGTGCCAGTAGTATCCCGGGGGGGAACACTGAAGCTTTCTTT. Translated, it gives CASSIPGGNTEAFF.

This clone came up a few times. CDR3 nucleotide sequence: TGCGCCAGCAGCCAAGAACGGGGGGCGGGTTATGGCTACACCTTC. Translated: CASSQERGAGYGYTF. The chain combines TRBV4-3 with TRBJ1-2; D is perhaps TRBD1 (6 bases). The CDR3 loop spans 15 amino acids. Germline CDR1 LGHNA, CDR2 YSLEER. The V gene lost 0 bases and the J gene lost 5 bases, with 13 bases spanning the gap.

The V and J genes are TRBV14 and TRBJ1-3; D unresolved. The length of the CDR3 is 14 residues. CDR1 is SGHDN and CDR2 is FVKESK in the germline V gene. V lost 3 bases and J lost 4, with 10 bases in between. CDR3 DNA: TGTGCCAGCAGCCATGTCGTCACAGGAAACACCATATATTTT. It is translated as CASSHVVTGNTIYF. The full variable domain, in which reference TRBV14 and TRBJ1-3 provide the parts outside the CDR3, is EAGVTQFPSHSVIEKGQTVTLRCDPISGHDNLYWYRRVMGKEIKFLLHFVKESKQDESGMPNNRFLAERTGGTYSTLKVQPAELEDSGVYFCASSHVVTGNTIYFGEGSWLTVV.

This chain connects TRBV29-1 to TRBJ1-1; no clear D. The V gene lost 3 bases and the J gene lost 4 bases, with 9 bases spanning the gap. Germline V gene sequence: CDR1 SQVTM, CDR2 ANQGSEA. CDR3 length equals 12 residues. The CDR3 nucleotides are TGCAGCGTTGACGGGGAGAGCACTGAAGCTTTCTTT. Protein sequence: CSVDGESTEAFF.

This chain connects TRBV7-2 to TRBJ1-2; the match to TRBD1 covers 10 bases. The CDR3 loop spans 15 amino acids. Germline CDR1 and CDR2: SGHTA and FQGNSA. Trimming removed 5 bases from V and 4 bases from J; junction bases left unmatched: 7. Here the CDR3 reads CASSLYGTGAYGYTF. The CDR3 nucleotides read TGTGCCAGCAGCCTCTATGGGACAGGGGCCTATGGCTACACCTTC.

This sequence joins TRBV5-4 and TRBJ1-6; perhaps TRBD1 as D (5 bases). Trimming pared 1 base from V and 4 bases from J, leaving 9 bases between. Germline V lookup: CDR1 SGHNT, CDR2 YYREEE (reference sequence). The CDR3 sequence is 15 residues long. CDR3: CASSLSQGYNSPLHF. The CDR3 DNA reads as TGTGCCAGCAGCTTGAGCCAGGGATATAATTCACCCCTCCACTTT.